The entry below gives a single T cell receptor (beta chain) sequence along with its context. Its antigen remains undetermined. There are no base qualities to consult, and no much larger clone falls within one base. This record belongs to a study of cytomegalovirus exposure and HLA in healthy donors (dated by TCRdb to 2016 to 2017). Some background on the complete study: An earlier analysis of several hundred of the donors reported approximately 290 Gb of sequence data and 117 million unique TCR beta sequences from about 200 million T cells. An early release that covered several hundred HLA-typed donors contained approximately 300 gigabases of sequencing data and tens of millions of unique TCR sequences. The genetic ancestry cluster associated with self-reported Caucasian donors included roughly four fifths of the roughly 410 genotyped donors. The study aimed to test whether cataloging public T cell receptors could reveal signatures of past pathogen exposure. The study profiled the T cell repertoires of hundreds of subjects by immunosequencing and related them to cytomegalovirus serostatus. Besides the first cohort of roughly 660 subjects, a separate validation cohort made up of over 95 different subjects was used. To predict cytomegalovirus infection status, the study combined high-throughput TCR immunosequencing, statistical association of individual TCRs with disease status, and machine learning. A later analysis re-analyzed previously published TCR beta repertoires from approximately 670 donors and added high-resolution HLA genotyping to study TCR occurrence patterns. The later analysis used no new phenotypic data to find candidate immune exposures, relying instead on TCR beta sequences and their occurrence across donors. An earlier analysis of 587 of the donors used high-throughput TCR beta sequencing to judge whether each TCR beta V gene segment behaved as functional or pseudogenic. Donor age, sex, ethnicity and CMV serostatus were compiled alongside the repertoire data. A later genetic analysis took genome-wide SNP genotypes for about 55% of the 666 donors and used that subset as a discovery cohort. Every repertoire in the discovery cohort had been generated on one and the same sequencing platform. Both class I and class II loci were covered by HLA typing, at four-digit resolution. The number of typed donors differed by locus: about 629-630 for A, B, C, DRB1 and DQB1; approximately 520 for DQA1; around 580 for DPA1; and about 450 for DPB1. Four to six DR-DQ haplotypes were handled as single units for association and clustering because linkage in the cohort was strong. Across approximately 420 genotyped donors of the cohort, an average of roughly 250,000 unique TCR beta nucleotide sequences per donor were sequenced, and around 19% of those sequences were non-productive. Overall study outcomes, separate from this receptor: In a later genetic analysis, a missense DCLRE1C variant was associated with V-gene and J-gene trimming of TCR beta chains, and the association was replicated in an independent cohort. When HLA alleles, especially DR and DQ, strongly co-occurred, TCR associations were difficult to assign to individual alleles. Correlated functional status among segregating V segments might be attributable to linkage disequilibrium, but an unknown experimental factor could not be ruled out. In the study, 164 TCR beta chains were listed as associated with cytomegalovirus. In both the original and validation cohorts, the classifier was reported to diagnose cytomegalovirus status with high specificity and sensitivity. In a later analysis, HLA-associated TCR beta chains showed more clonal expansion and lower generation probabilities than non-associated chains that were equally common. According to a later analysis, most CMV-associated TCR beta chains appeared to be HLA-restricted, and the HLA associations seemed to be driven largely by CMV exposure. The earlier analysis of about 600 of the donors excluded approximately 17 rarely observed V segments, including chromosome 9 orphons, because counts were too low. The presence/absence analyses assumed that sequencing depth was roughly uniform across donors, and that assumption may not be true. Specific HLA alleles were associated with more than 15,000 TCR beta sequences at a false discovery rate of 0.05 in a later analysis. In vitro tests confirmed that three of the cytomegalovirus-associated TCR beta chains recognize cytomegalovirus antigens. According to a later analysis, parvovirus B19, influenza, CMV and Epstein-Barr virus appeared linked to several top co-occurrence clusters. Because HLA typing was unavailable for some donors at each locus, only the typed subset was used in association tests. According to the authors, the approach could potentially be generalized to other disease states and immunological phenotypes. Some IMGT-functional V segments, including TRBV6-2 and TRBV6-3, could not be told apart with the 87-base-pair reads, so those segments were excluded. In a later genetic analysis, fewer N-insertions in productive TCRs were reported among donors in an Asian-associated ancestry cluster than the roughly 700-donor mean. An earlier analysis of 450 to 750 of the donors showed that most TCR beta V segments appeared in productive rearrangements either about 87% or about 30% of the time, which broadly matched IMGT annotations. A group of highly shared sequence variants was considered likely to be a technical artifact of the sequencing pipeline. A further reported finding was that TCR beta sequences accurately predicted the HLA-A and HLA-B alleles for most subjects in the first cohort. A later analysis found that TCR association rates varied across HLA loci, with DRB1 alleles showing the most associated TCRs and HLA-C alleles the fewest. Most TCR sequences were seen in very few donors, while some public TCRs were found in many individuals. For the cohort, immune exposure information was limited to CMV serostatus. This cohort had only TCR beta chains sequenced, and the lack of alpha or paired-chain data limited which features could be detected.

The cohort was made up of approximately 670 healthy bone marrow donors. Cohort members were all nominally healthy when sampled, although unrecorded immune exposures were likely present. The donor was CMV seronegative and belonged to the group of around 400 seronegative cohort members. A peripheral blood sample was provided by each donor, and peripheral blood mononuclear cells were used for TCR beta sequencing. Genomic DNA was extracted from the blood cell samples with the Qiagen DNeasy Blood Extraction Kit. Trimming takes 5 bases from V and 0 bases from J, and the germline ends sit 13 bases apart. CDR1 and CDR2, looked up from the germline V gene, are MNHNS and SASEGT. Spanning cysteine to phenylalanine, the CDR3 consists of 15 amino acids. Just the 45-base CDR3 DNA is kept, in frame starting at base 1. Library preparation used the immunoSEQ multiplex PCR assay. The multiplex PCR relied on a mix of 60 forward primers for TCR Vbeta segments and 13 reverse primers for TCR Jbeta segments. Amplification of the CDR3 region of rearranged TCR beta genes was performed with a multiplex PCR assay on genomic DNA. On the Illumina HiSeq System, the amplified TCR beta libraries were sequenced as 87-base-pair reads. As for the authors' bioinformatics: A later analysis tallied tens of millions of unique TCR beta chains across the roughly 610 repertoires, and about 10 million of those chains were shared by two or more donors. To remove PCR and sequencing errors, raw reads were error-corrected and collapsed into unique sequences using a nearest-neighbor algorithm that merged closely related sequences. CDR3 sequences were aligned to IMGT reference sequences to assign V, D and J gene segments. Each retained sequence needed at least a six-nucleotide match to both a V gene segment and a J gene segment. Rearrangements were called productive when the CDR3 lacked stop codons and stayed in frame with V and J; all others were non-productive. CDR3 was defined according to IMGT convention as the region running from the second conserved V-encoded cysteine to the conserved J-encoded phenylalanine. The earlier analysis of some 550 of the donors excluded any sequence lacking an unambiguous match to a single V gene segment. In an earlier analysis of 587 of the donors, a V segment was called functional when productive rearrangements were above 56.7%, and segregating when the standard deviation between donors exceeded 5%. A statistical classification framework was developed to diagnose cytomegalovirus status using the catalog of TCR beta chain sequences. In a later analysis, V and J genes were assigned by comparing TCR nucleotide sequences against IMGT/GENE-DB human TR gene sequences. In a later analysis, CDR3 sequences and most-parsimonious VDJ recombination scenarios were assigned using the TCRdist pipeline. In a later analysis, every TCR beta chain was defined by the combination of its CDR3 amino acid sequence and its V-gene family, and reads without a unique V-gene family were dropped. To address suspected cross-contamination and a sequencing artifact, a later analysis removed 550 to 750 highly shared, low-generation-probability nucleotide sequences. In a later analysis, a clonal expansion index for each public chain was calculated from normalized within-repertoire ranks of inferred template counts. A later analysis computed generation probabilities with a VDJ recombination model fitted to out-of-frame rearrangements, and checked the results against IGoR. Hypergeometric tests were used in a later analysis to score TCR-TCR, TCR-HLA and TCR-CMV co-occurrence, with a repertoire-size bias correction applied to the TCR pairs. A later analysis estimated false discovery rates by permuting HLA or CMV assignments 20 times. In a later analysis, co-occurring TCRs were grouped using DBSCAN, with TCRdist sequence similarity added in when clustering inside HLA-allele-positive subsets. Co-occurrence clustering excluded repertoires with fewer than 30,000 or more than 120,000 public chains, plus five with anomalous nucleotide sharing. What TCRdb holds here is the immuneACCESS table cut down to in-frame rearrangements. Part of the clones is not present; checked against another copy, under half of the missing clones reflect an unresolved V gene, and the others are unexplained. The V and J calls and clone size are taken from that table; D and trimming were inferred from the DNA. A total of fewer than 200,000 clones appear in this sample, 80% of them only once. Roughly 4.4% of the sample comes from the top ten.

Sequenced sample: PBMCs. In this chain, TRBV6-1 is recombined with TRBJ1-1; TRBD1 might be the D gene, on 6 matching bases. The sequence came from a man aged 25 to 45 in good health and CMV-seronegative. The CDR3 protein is CASSPRTELNTEAFF. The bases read TGTGCCAGCAGTCCGCGGACAGAACTGAACACTGAAGCTTTCTTT.